The 23 T cell receptor beta chains reported below all come from one sample, sequenced in a study of T cells in Graves' hyperthyroidism and ophthalmopathy. The TCR beta CDR3 regions underwent amplification using RNA transcripts as the source. RT-PCR in the first round (using the HTBI primer set) targeted the TCR CDR3. Via MiXCR, TCRdb re-called the multiplex PCR reads, giving one row per CDR3 protein. The table lists 380,000 or so distinct CDR3 sequences, roughly 12% of them singletons. The sample consisted of blood. The receptors originated from a man aged 30 to 39 with Graves' hyperthyroidism that later progressed to Graves' ophthalmopathy.

This clonotype was detected ten times or more. The V call is TRBV7-8, the J call TRBJ1-1, with D unresolved. The CDR3 loop spans 14 amino acids. Trimming stripped 5 bases from V and 8 bases from J, with 18 bases between. Germline CDR1 reads SGHVS; CDR2 reads FQNEAQ. The CDR3 is CASSKGANQGEAFF. In DNA form, the CDR3 reads TGTGCCAGCAGCAAGGGCGCTAACCAAGGGGAAGCTTTCTTT.

This clonotype was recorded at least ten times. V usage is TRBV7-9 and J usage is TRBJ1-2; D unclear. The ends were cut back, 6 bases at V and 7 bases at J, with 12 bases in the middle. The CDR3 spans 12 residues. Germline CDR1 is SEHNR and CDR2 is FQNEAQ (reference sequence). CDR3 sequence reads: CASSPQDGGYTF. CDR3 DNA sequence: TGTGCCAGCAGTCCTCAAGACGGTGGCTACACCTTC.

J is TRBJ1-2 and V is TRBV15; D is unresolved. The V end lost 4 bases, the J end lost 0 bases, and 9 bases lay between the germline ends. Germline V gene sequence: CDR1 LNHNV, CDR2 YYDKDF (reference sequence). The CDR3 has 14 residues. CDR3 nucleotides: TGTGCCACCAGCACCCGACCTGCTAACTATGGCTACACCTTC. Amino acid sequence: CATSTRPANYGYTF.

The rearrangement uses TRBV6-1 and TRBJ2-5, with 11 positions matching TRBD2. CDR1 and CDR2 (germline): MNHNS, SASEGT. The CDR3 sequence is 14 residues long. V was pared by 8 bases and J by 2 bases, with 4 bases of the junction left unmatched. CDR3 in DNA: TGTGCCAGCCAGACTAGCGGGGTTCAAGAGACCCAGTACTTC. This codes for CASQTSGVQETQYF.

This clonotype was counted many times. The V gene is TRBV30, the J gene TRBJ2-7; the D is unclear. This CDR3 is 14 amino acids long. CDR1 and CDR2 (germline): GTSNPN, SVGIG (reference sequence). Trimming removed 2 bases at V and 3 bases at J, with 14 bases between. The CDR3 here is CAWSLPPDGYEQYF. The CDR3, as DNA: TGTGCCTGGAGTCTTCCCCCCGACGGCTACGAGCAGTACTTC. The whole variable domain, filled in from reference TRBV30 and TRBJ2-7, reads SQTIHQWPATLVQPVGSPLSLECTVEGTSNPNLYWYRQAAGRGLQLLFYSVGIGQISSEVPQNLSASRPQDRQFILSSKKLLLSDSGFYLCAWSLPPDGYEQYFGPGTRLTVT.

The chain couples TRBV5-1 to TRBJ2-7; D is perhaps TRBD1 (6 bases). CDR1 and CDR2 from the germline V gene are SGHRS and YFSETQ. CDR3 length: 16 residues. Trimming took off 4 bases at V and 2 bases at J, with 19 bases between the two ends. CDR3 loop: CASSETGQKATYEQYF. DNA for the CDR3: TGCGCCAGCAGCGAAACAGGGCAGAAGGCTACCTACGAGCAGTACTTC.

About this clonotype: At one end, the junction sequence differs from germline, possibly due to a read error. The rearrangement joins TRBV6-5 to TRBJ2-5, with 11 bases identical to TRBD2. The V gene's germline CDR1 is MNHEY and CDR2 SVGAGI. CDR3 size: 16 residues. As DNA, the CDR3 is TGTGCCAGCAGTTACTCCCTAGCGGGGGGCCAAGAGCCCCAGTACTTC. Protein product: CASSYSLAGGQEPQYF.

This chain joins TRBV6-2 or TRBV6-3 and TRBJ2-7, with a possible D match to TRBD1 (6 bases). CDR1 is MNHEY, CDR2 SVGEGT, per germline. The CDR3 contains 15 residues. Trimming shortened V by 6 bases and J by 0 bases, and 15 bases separated the two germline ends. The CDR3 sequence: CASRYTGFSSYEQYF. In DNA, the CDR3 is TGTGCCAGCAGATACACAGGGTTCTCCTCCTACGAGCAGTACTTC.

Comment on this clonotype: A clone one base away is much larger, so this may be a read error. The rearrangement uses TRBV11-2 and TRBJ2-7, with D perhaps assigned TRBD1 or TRBD2 (5 bases each). CDR1 and CDR2 from the germline V gene are SGHAT and FQNNGV. This CDR3 has 15 residues. In DNA, the CDR3 is TGTGCCAGCAGCTTAGAACCGGGACGGTCCTACGAGCAGTGCTTC. Its protein is CASSLEPGRSYEQCF.

For this clonotype: Just one base apart from a much larger clone, this may be a read error. The chain couples TRBV2 to TRBJ2-1; weak D call: TRBD2 (6 bases). The CDR3 sequence is 12 residues long. In germline, CDR1 is SNHLY, CDR2 FYNNEI. As DNA, the CDR3 is TGTGCCAGCAGGAGACTAGGCAATGAGCGGTTCTTC. This gives the protein CASRRLGNERFF.

The sample holds many counts of this clonotype. The chain combines TRBV11-1 with TRBJ1-1; D is undetermined. V lost 5 bases and J lost 5, with 9 bases in between. Germline CDR1 and CDR2: SGHAT and FQDESV (reference sequence). This CDR3 comprises 12 residues. CDR3 sequence: CASSARRTEAFF. The CDR3 nucleotides read TGTGCCAGCAGCGCCAGGAGGACTGAAGCTTTCTTT.

The V gene is TRBV5-5, the J gene TRBJ2-1; 7 bases line up with TRBD2. V trimming: 4 bases; J trimming: 3 bases; junction bases outside the gene matches: 7. The CDR3 spans 15 residues. Germline values: CDR1 SGHKS, CDR2 YYEKEE (reference sequence). This CDR3 reads CASSTGGGDYNEQFF. CDR3 sequence (DNA): TGTGCCAGCAGCACGGGTGGGGGGGACTACAATGAGCAGTTCTTC.

The sample holds a few counts of this clonotype. The genes are TRBV2 and TRBJ2-7; D is uncertain. Trimming shortened V by 7 bases and J by 1 base, and 26 bases separated the two germline ends. This CDR3 contains 18 residues. The V gene's germline CDR1 is SNHLY and CDR2 FYNNEI. Written as DNA, the CDR3 is TGTGCCAGCACCTTCCCCAGTTCTTTCCCCCAATGGTCCTACGAGCAGTACTTC. Amino acid sequence: CASTFPSSFPQWSYEQYF.

This clonotype was seen a handful of times. The chain couples TRBV28 to TRBJ1-5, with D perhaps matching TRBD1 (5 bases). This CDR3 is built from 15 residues. V lost 6 bases to trimming and J lost 3 bases, with 15 bases between them. Germline lookup yields CDR1 MDHEN and CDR2 SYDVKM. The CDR3 loop is CASRPWGGLNQPQHF. The DNA of the CDR3 is TGTGCCAGCAGACCATGGGGCGGACTCAATCAGCCCCAGCATTTT.

In this sample, this clonotype turned up a few times. The chain carries TRBV7-6 and TRBJ1-3, with D tentatively TRBD1 (6 bases). Trimming stripped 6 bases from V and 2 bases from J, with 11 bases between. CDR3 length: 14 amino acids. In germline, CDR1 is SGHVS, CDR2 FNYEAQ. CDR3 in amino acids: CASSGGAAGNTIYF. DNA for the CDR3: TGTGCCAGCAGTGGGGGGGCGGCTGGAAACACCATATATTTT.

This clonotype was recorded many times. J is TRBJ2-6 and V is TRBV28; D is unresolved. Germline V gene data show CDR1 as MDHEN and CDR2 as SYDVKM. The V and J ends lost 6 bases and 1 base respectively, with 7 bases between them. The CDR3 length is 14 residues. The CDR3 spells CASRTLSGANVLTF. As DNA, the CDR3 is TGTGCCAGCAGAACACTATCTGGGGCCAACGTCCTGACTTTC.

This clonotype showed up many times. The chain combines TRBV11-3 with TRBJ2-3, with 10 positions matching TRBD2. J lost 1 base, V lost 3 bases, and 1 base had no gene match. Germline V lookup: CDR1 SGHNT, CDR2 YENEEA. This CDR3 is built from 15 residues. The CDR3 region is CASSFGLAGTDTQYF. Here the CDR3 DNA reads TGTGCCAGCAGCTTTGGACTAGCGGGCACAGATACGCAGTATTTT.

There are many counts of this clonotype. The chain carries TRBV28 and TRBJ1-5, with D tentatively TRBD1 (5 bases). This CDR3 is 15 amino acids long. Germline loops: CDR1 MDHEN, CDR2 SYDVKM. V was trimmed by 6 bases and J by 3 bases, leaving 15 bases between them. The CDR3 coding sequence is TGTGCCAGCAGCAAGGGGACGAGGGACAATCAGCCCCAGCATTTT. Amino acid sequence: CASSKGTRDNQPQHF.

This clonotype was detected a few times. V and J are TRBV11-2 and TRBJ1-6; TRBD1 aligns across 8 bases. The germline V gene encodes CDR1 SGHAT and CDR2 FQNNGV. Trimming at V came to 4 bases and at J to 7 bases, leaving 3 bases not matched to a gene. This CDR3 has 14 amino acids. The CDR3 spells CASSWQGANSPLHF. DNA of the CDR3: TGTGCCAGCAGCTGGCAGGGGGCGAATTCACCCCTCCACTTT.

This clonotype has just a few counts. The chain combines TRBV19 with TRBJ2-7; 9 positions agree with TRBD2. The CDR3 sequence is 15 residues long. Germline V CDR1 and CDR2: LNHDA, SQIVND (reference sequence). Trimming cost V 7 bases and J 4 bases; bases outside gene matches: 11. CDR3 in amino acids: CASTPAAGGHYEQYF. The CDR3 DNA sequence: TGTGCCAGTACCCCCGCAGCGGGGGGCCATTACGAGCAGTACTTC.

This clonotype showed up just a few times. This chain uses TRBV5-1 with TRBJ2-7; TRBD1 aligns across 7 bases. Germline CDR1 SGHRS, CDR2 YFSETQ. Trimming removed 6 bases from V and 2 bases from J; junction bases left unmatched: 5. This CDR3 has 13 residues. The CDR3 spells CASTKGATYEQYF. The CDR3 DNA reads as TGCGCCAGCACCAAGGGGGCGACCTACGAGCAGTACTTC.

The chain joins TRBV6-6 to TRBJ2-2; TRBD1 aligns across 9 bases. V dropped 0 bases and J dropped 6; count of bases not matched to a gene: 2. CDR3 length: 15 amino acids. Germline CDR1 and CDR2: MNHNY and SVGAGI (reference sequence). CDR3 in amino acids: CASSYSGQGSGELFF. The CDR3 DNA sequence: TGTGCCAGCAGTTACTCGGGACAGGGTTCCGGGGAGCTGTTTTTT.

This sequence joins TRBV7-9 and TRBJ2-3; 13 bases agree with TRBD2. The CDR3 contains 15 residues. V shed 6 bases, J shed 6 bases, and the junction held 6 bases outside the gene matches. The germline gives CDR1 SEHNR, CDR2 FQNEAQ (reference sequence). CDR3 DNA: TGTGCCAGCAGACCGGGACTAGCGGGACAGGATACGCAGTATTTT. Translated: CASRPGLAGQDTQYF.